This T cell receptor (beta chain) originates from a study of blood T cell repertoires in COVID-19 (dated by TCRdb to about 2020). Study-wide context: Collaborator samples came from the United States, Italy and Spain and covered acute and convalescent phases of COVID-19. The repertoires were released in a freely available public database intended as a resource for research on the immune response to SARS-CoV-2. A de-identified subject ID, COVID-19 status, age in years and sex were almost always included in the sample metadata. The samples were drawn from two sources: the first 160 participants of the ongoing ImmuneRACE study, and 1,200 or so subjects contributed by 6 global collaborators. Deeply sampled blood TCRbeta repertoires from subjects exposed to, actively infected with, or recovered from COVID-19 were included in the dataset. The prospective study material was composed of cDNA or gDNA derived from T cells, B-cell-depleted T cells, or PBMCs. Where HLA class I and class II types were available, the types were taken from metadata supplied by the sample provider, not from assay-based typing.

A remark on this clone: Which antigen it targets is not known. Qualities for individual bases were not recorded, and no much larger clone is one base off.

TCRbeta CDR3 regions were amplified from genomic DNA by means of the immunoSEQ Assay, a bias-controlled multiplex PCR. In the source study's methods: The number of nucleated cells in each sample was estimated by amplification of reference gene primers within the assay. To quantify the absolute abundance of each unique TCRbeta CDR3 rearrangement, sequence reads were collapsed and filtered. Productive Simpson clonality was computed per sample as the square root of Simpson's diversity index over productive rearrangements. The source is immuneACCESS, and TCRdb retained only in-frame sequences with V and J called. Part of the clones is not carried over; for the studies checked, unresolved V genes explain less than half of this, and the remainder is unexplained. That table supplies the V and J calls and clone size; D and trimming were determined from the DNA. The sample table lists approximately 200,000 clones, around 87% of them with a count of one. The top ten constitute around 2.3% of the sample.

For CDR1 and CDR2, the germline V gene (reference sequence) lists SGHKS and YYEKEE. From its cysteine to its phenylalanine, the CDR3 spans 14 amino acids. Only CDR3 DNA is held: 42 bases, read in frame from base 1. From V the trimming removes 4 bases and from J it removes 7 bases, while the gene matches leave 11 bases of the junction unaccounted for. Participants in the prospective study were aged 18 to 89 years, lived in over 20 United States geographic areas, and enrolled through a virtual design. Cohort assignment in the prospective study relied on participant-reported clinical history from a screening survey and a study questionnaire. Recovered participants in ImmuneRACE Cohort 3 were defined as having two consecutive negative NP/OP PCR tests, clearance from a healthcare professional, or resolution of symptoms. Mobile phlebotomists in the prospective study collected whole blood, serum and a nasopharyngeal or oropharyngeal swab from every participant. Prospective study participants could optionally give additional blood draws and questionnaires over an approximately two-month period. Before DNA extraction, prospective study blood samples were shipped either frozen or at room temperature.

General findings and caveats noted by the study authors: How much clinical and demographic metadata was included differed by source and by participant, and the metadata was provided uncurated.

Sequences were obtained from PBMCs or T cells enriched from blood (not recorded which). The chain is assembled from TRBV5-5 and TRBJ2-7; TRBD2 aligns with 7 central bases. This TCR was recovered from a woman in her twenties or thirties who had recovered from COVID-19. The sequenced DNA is TGTGCCAGCAGCGTTCTGGCGGGAGCAGGGGAGCAGTACTTC. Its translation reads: CASSVLAGAGEQYF.